This T cell receptor (beta chain) was sequenced in a study of metastatic and nonmetastatic thyroid tumors. Whole-study context: Repertoire comparison spanned blood and tumor or nodule tissue of malignant and benign thyroid patients.

General study points: In both blood and tumor samples, TCR beta diversity was reported significantly higher for malignant than benign nodules.

This clone was observed many times. Its matching antigen is unknown. Trimming stripped 2 bases from V and 10 bases from J, with 9 bases between. There are 11 residues in the CDR3. Thyroid surgery was preceded by no treatment in any patient. Source study methods: The study built a papillary thyroid cancer distant-metastasis classifier from CDR3 differences across clinicopathological groups. From the PCR reads, TCRdb re-called clones with MiXCR. V and J calls and clone size were set by TCRdb, not the authors. The sample carries tens of thousands of clones, about 14% recorded once. The gene calls are TRBV12-3 or TRBV12-4 and TRBJ2-7; D is ambiguous. This TCR was sampled from a female donor with papillary thyroid cancer or a benign thyroid nodule (not recorded which). Some clones in this sample may be carry-over from other donors' samples. The sequenced sample consisted of tumor tissue. Here the CDR3 reads CASSLNLGQYF. The DNA of the CDR3 is TGTGCCAGCAGTTTAAATCTCGGACAGTACTTC.